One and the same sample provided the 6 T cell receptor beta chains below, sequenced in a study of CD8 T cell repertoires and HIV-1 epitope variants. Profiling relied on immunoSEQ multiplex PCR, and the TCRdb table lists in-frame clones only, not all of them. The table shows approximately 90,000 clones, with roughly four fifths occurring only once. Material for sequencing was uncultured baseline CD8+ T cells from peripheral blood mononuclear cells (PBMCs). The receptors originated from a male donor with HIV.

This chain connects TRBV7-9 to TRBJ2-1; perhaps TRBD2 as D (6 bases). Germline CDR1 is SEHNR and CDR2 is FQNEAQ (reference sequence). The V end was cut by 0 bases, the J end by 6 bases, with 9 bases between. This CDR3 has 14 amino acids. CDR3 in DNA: TGTGCCAGCAGCTTAGCGGGGGGTGGCAATGAGCAGTTCTTC. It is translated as CASSLAGGGNEQFF.

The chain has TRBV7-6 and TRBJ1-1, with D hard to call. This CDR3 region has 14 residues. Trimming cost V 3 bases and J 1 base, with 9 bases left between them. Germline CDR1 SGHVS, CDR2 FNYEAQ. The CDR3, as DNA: TGTGCCAGCAGCTTTGGCGGACCGAACACTGAAGCTTTCTTT. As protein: CASSFGGPNTEAFF.

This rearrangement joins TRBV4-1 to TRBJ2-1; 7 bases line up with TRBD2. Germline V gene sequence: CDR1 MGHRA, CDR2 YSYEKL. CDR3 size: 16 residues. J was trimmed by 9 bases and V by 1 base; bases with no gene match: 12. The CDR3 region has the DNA TGCGCCAGCAGCCAAGGTTTTGGTCTAGCGGTTCTTGAGCAGTTCTTC. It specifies CASSQGFGLAVLEQFF.

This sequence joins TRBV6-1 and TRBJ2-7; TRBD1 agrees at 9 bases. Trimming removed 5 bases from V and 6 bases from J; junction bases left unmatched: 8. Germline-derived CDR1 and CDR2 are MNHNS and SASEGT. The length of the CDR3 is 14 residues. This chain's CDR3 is CASSSEQGAGEQYF. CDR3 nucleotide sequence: TGTGCCAGCAGTTCCGAACAGGGGGCCGGCGAGCAGTACTTC.

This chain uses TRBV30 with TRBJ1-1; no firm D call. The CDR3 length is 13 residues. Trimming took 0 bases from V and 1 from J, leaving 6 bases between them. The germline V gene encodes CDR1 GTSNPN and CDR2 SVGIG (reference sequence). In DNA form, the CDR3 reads TGTGCCTGGAGTGTGGTCCAGAACACTGAAGCTTTCTTT. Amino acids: CAWSVVQNTEAFF.

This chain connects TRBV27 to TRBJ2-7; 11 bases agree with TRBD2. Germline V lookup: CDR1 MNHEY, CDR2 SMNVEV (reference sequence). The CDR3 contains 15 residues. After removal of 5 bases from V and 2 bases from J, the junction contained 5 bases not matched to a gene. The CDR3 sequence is CASSDIAGGTYEQYF. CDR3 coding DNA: TGTGCCAGCAGTGACATAGCGGGAGGGACCTACGAGCAGTACTTC.